This T cell receptor beta chain was identified in a study of CD8+ T cells in alopecia areata. Per germline, CDR1 SGHAT and CDR2 FQNNGV. The CDR3 is made up of 17 amino acids. The V end lost 1 base, the J end lost 8 bases, and 18 bases lay between the germline ends. Reverse transcription of extracted RNA yielded cDNA, which provided the sequencing template. The data were produced by immunoSEQ multiplex PCR, yet TCRdb's version contains in-frame clones alone and is incomplete. The sample contains several thousand clones, 71% of which appear only once. Regarding the study as a whole: Relative to mice, TCR sharing across patients was less clear, a difference possibly HLA-related.

In the case of this clone: Its target is unknown.

The sample consisted of skin. The sequence was collected from a human donor in good health. The chain is built from TRBV11-2 and TRBJ1-6; tentative D call: TRBD1 (5 bases). The CDR3: CASSLGAGGRDDSPLHF. CDR3 nucleotide sequence: TGTGCCAGCAGCTTAGGGGCGGGCGGCAGGGATGATTCACCCCTCCACTTT.